Shown below are 14 T cell receptor beta chains from a single sample sequenced in a study of blood T cells in healthy people across ages. Primed by a sample-barcoded 5' primer and a J-beta primer mix, a second PCR proceeded for roughly 7 to 12 cycles. TCRdb redid the calling of the 5' RACE reads with MiXCR, one entry per CDR3 protein. The sample contains about 720,000 distinct CDR3 sequences, roughly 20% of which appear only once. Sequencing used blood. These receptors were obtained from a man aged 70-80 years in good health.

The chain uses TRBV28 and TRBJ2-7, with unresolved D. Germline V gene sequence: CDR1 MDHEN, CDR2 SYDVKM. The germline V and J ends were trimmed by 5 bases and 8 bases, with 13 bases remaining between them. CDR3 length: 12 amino acids. The CDR3 loop reads CASSPLERQQYF. CDR3 nucleotide sequence: TGTGCCAGCAGTCCCCTCGAGCGCCAGCAGTACTTC.

This clonotype appeared a few times. The V call is TRBV11-2, the J call TRBJ2-7; no clear D. Germline V gene lookup returns CDR1 SGHAT and CDR2 FQNNGV. This CDR3 spans 13 amino acids. With 1 base removed from V and 4 bases from J, the gap between germline ends came to 8 bases. Here the CDR3 reads CASSLGRLYEQYV. For the CDR3, the DNA is TGTGCCAGCAGCTTAGGACGGTTGTACGAGCAGTACGTC.

The V call is TRBV24-1, the J call TRBJ2-2; 15 bases map to TRBD2. The ends lost 2 bases at V and 3 bases at J; junction bases unmatched: 0. This CDR3 has 17 amino acids. Germline V CDR1 and CDR2: KGHDR, SFDVKD. CDR3 nucleotides: TGTGCCACCAGTGATTGGACTAGCGGGAGGGACACCGGGGAGCTGTTTTTT. It specifies CATSDWTSGRDTGELFF.

V is TRBV29-1 and J is TRBJ1-4; D might be TRBD1 (5 bases). Germline V gene data show CDR1 as SQVTM and CDR2 as ANQGSEA. This CDR3 has 13 amino acids. The V and J ends lost 4 bases and 4 bases respectively, with 10 bases between them. The CDR3 region is CSVGGASNEKLFF. For the CDR3, the DNA is TGCAGCGTTGGAGGGGCTAGTAATGAAAAACTGTTTTTT.

This clonotype occurred many times. The V call is TRBV5-1, the J call TRBJ1-5; 10 nucleotides agree with TRBD1. J was trimmed by 6 bases and V by 3 bases; bases with no gene match: 3. The V gene's germline CDR1 is SGHRS and CDR2 YFSETQ. The CDR3 runs 14 residues. Written as DNA, the CDR3 is TGCGCCAGCAGCTATGGACAGGGGGTTCAGCCCCAGCATTTT. It is translated as CASSYGQGVQPQHF.

The gene calls are TRBV7-9 and TRBJ2-5; TRBD2 matches 7 bases. V lost 0 bases, J lost 4 bases, and 8 bases stayed unmatched. CDR3 size: 16 residues. Germline V gene lookup returns CDR1 SEHNR and CDR2 FQNEAQ (reference sequence). The DNA of the CDR3 is TGTGCCAGCAGCTTAGCGGGCGGGAGTGCCGGAGAGACCCAGTACTTC. Protein product: CASSLAGGSAGETQYF.

The chain uses TRBV3-1 and TRBJ1-6; D is undetermined. This CDR3 contains 12 residues. V lost 2 bases and J 9 bases, leaving 5 bases between the germline ends. Germline V lookup: CDR1 LGHDT, CDR2 YNNKEL (reference sequence). CDR3 protein: CASSQTFSPLHF. CDR3 bases: TGTGCCAGCAGCCAAACGTTTTCACCCCTCCACTTT.

This clonotype was detected only a few times. This sequence joins TRBV5-1 and TRBJ1-2; weak D call: TRBD1 (6 bases). Germline V lookup: CDR1 SGHRS, CDR2 YFSETQ. Trimming removed 2 bases at V and 2 bases at J, with 13 bases between. The CDR3 has 15 residues. In nucleotides, the CDR3 is TGCGCCAGCAGCTTAACAGGGCCCAAAAACTATGGCTACACCTTC. Translation gives CASSLTGPKNYGYTF. The full variable domain, with the rest looked up from reference TRBV5-1 and TRBJ1-2, is KAGVTQTPRYLIKTRGQQVTLSCSPISGHRSVSWYQQTPGQGLQFLFEYFSETQRNKGNFPGRFSGRQFSNSRSEMNVSTLELGDSALYLCASSLTGPKNYGYTFGSGTRLTVV.

This clonotype came up many times. The rearrangement joins TRBV28 to TRBJ1-2, with D tentatively TRBD1 (5 bases). The germline gives CDR1 MDHEN, CDR2 SYDVKM. The CDR3 is 12 residues long. V shed 0 bases and J shed 6 bases, with 5 bases lying between them. The CDR3 is CASSLWGDGYTF. DNA of the CDR3: TGTGCCAGCAGTTTATGGGGGGATGGCTACACCTTC.

This sequence joins TRBV19 and TRBJ2-5; the D is unclear. Trimming removed 3 bases from V and 7 bases from J, with 12 bases in between. The germline V gene encodes CDR1 LNHDA and CDR2 SQIVND (reference sequence). The CDR3 totals 13 residues. The CDR3 here is CASSILPDRTQYF. The CDR3 nucleotides read TGTGCCAGTAGTATCCTTCCGGATAGGACCCAGTACTTC.

The chain carries TRBV3-1 and TRBJ1-1; 9 nucleotides match TRBD1. V trimming: 4 bases; J trimming: 3 bases; junction bases outside the gene matches: 3. Germline-derived CDR1 and CDR2 are LGHDT and YNNKEL (reference sequence). This CDR3 contains 14 residues. CDR3 amino acids: CASSPRDRDTEAFF. CDR3 DNA: TGTGCCAGCAGCCCCCGGGACAGGGACACTGAAGCTTTCTTT.

J is TRBJ2-1 and V is TRBV4-1; 15 nucleotides align to TRBD2. The V segment lost 2 bases and the J segment 7 bases; nucleotides outside the gene matches: 3. The CDR3 consists of 16 residues. Looked up from germline, CDR1 is MGHRA and CDR2 is YSYEKL. CDR3 DNA: TGCGCCAGCAGCCAAAAGGGACTAGCGGGAGGAAATGAGCAGTTCTTC. Amino acids: CASSQKGLAGGNEQFF.

The CDR3 sequence: CASSTRQGANEKLFF. CDR3 coding DNA: TGTGCCAGCAGCACCCGACAGGGAGCTAATGAAAAACTGTTTTTT. This chain connects TRBV9 to TRBJ1-4; 7 bases align to TRBD1. The V gene's germline CDR1 is SGDLS and CDR2 YYNGEE. Unmatched junction bases numbered 6, after V lost 4 bases and J lost 3 bases. CDR3 size: 15 residues.

This chain uses TRBV6-1 with TRBJ2-7; 7 bases map to TRBD1. CDR1 and CDR2 (germline): MNHNS, SASEGT. The J segment lost 2 bases and the V segment lost 1 base, leaving 5 bases of the junction unmatched. This CDR3 spans 15 amino acids. CDR3 sequence: CASSEGGDRTYEQYF. CDR3 DNA sequence: TGTGCCAGCAGTGAAGGAGGGGACAGAACCTACGAGCAGTACTTC.